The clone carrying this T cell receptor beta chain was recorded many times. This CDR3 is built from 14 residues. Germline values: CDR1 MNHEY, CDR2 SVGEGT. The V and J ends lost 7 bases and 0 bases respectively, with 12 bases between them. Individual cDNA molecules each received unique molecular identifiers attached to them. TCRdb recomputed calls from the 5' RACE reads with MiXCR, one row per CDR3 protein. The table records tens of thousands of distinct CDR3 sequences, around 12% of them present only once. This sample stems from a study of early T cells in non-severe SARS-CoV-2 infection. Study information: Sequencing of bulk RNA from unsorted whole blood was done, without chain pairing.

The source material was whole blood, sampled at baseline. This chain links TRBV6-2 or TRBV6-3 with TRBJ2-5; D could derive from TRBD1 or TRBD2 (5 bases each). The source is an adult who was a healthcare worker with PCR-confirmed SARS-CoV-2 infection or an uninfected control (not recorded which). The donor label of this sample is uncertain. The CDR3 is CASIGGPYQETQYF. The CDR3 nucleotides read TGTGCCAGCATTGGGGGACCCTACCAAGAGACCCAGTACTTC.